The entry that follows covers one T cell receptor beta chain sequence. This clonotype turned up a few times. Its specific antigen is unknown. No much larger clonotype is one base removed from it; base qualities were not supplied. This record comes from a study of T-cell memory formation after mild COVID-19 (dated by TCRdb to the early 2020s). About the investigation overall: TCR sequence clusters from the two donors were largely donor specific. T-cell clones expanding and contracting after mild COVID-19 in a couple of donors were tracked by longitudinal TCRalpha and TCRbeta repertoire sequencing. Two young, previously healthy adult volunteers made up the cohort, one male and one female. The study at large found these results: From day 15 to 85, contracting clones showed balanced CD4/CD8 phenotypes, whereas a second wave of clones that expanded from day 15 to 37 leaned towards CD4+. Contracting CD4+ clones turned up mainly in the CM and EM memory subsets, whereas EMRA was where CD8+ clones were enriched. Some responding clones were detected in pre-infection memory, which suggested that pre-existing cross-reactive memory T cells had joined the SARS-CoV-2 response. SARS-CoV-2 specificity of the second-wave clones peaking on day 37 was not confirmed. The study included only a couple of mild cases, and larger cohorts that include severe cases with pre-infection samples were judged to be necessary.

Reading from cysteine to phenylalanine, the CDR3 counts 13 amino acids. The retained sequence is limited to the CDR3, 39 bases, with the frame set at the first base. V sheds 3 bases and J sheds 8 bases, leaving 16 bases between their ends. From a lookup of the germline V gene (reference sequence), CDR1 and CDR2 are DFQATT and SNEGSKA. The run used an Illumina NovaSeq 6000. TCRalpha and TCRbeta cDNA libraries were constructed by 5'RACE with constant-segment primers, with sample barcodes and unique molecular identifiers being introduced. Trizol reagent was used to extract RNA from every sample. Library amplification was performed in two PCR steps, and a second sample barcode and Illumina TruSeq adapters were introduced in the second step. The libraries were sequenced on an Illumina NovaSeq using 2 x 150 bp paired-end reads. Processing in the source paper ran as follows. The reads were demultiplexed and collapsed into UMI-guided consensus sequences using migec v1.2.7. With mixcr v2.1.11, UMI consensuses were aligned to TRA and TRB V and J templates and assembled into clonotypes. A clonotype was counted as expanded or contracted only when both edgeR and NoisET called the clonotype significant, with the noise models trained on biological replicates. For edgeR calls, the cutoffs were a false discovery rate-adjusted p below 0.01 and a log2 fold-change threshold of 1. As an exploratory analysis of dynamics, max-normalized trajectories of the 1000 most abundant clonotypes were examined with PCA combined with hierarchical clustering. Separately sequenced CD4+ and CD8+ repertoires were used to assign the CD4 or CD8 phenotype of responding clones. The public reads were run again by TCRdb, first through fastp at Q25 and then through MiXCR, and only productive beta chains were kept. CDR3 protein duplicates are merged, each entry listing the most common genes and DNA. These V and J calls derive from TCRdb rather than the authors' analysis. Present in this sample are some 300,000 distinct CDR3 sequences, around a fifth of which were seen just once. The top ten clones comprise roughly a fifth of the sample.

Ficoll-Paque density gradient centrifugation was used to isolate PBMCs. The sequence is built from TRBV20-1 and TRBJ1-2; the D segment could be TRBD1, given 6 matching bases. Sequenced: PBMCs or a T cell subset sorted from them (not recorded which). This TCR came from a man between 18 and 29 years old who had mild COVID-19 (a few samples of this study predate the infection). The sample titles of this study are shuffled in the database, so cell type and time point are left out; the donor was told from shared clones. The bases are TGCAGTGCTAGTAACGGACAGCGTTGGGGCTACACCTTC. Its coded protein is CSASNGQRWGYTF.